Listed here are 13 T cell receptor beta chains from one sample, sequenced in a study of blood T cells in healthy people across ages. With a J-beta primer mix and a sample-barcoded 5' primer, a second PCR ran 7 to 11 cycles. MiXCR, run by TCRdb on the 5' RACE reads, gives a single entry per CDR3 protein. Of roughly 1.5 million distinct CDR3 sequences in the sample, 40% to 45% were seen once. The material sequenced was blood. The receptors were sampled from a woman aged 18-29 years in good health.

This clonotype was seen more than once but under ten times. The rearrangement uses TRBV7-9 and TRBJ1-1; D unresolved. This CDR3 is built from 11 residues. Per germline, CDR1 SEHNR and CDR2 FQNEAQ (reference sequence). Trimming stripped 5 bases from V and 9 bases from J, with 10 bases between. The CDR3 DNA is TGTGCCAGCAGCCGGGCATCACAAGCTTTCTTT. Translated, it gives CASSRASQAFF.

Of note for this clonotype: This may arise from a read error, as a much more abundant clone is one base away. The V gene is TRBV7-2, the J gene TRBJ1-2; D call uncertain. From germline, CDR1 is SGHTA and CDR2 FQGNSA. The CDR3 contains 15 residues. CDR3 region: CASSLVKTSNYGYAF. Written as DNA, the CDR3 is TGTGCCAGCAGCTTAGTCAAGACAAGTAACTATGGCTACGCCTTC. Drawing the rest from reference TRBV7-2 and TRBJ1-2, the complete variable domain is GAGVSQSPSNKVTEKGKDVELRCDPISGHTALYWYRQSLGQGLEFLIYFQGNSAPDKSGLPSDRFSAERTGGSVSTLTIQRTQQEDSAVYLCASSLVKTSNYGYAFGSGTRLTVV.

The chain is built from TRBV4-1 and TRBJ2-7; D could derive from TRBD1 or TRBD2 (5 bases each). This CDR3 region has 16 residues. Germline assignment: CDR1 MGHRA and CDR2 YSYEKL. The V and J ends lost 2 bases and 0 bases respectively, with 14 bases between them. This CDR3 is CASSQTPGRISYEQYF. As DNA, the CDR3 is TGCGCCAGCAGCCAAACTCCGGGACGCATCTCCTACGAGCAGTACTTC.

This clonotype was recorded once. A much larger clone differs from this one at a single base, so this may be a read error. This rearrangement joins TRBV20-1 to TRBJ2-3, with 8 bases fitting TRBD2. The CDR3 covers 13 residues. Germline V gene sequence: CDR1 DFQATT, CDR2 SNEGSKA (reference sequence). The CDR3: CSAPTSGTGTQYF. CDR3 DNA: TGCAGTGCTCCTACTAGCGGCACAGGTACGCAGTATTTT.

The V and J genes are TRBV5-5 and TRBJ2-3; 7 nucleotides match TRBD1. Germline V gene sequence: CDR1 SGHKS, CDR2 YYEKEE (reference sequence). CDR3 length: 13 amino acids. Trimming cost V 7 bases and J 7 bases; bases outside gene matches: 9. In nucleotides, the CDR3 is TGTGCCAGCTCTTTCCCAGGGGGTAATACGCAGTATTTT. It is translated as CASSFPGGNTQYF.

This clonotype has a handful of counts. This rearrangement joins TRBV20-1 to TRBJ2-7, with TRBD1 matching over 7 bases. This CDR3 comprises 16 residues. The V gene's germline CDR1 is DFQATT and CDR2 SNEGSKA (reference sequence). Trimming removed 2 bases from V and 3 bases from J; junction bases left unmatched: 13. The CDR3 DNA sequence: TGCAGTGCTAGATCCTCCGGGACAGTGGTAAACTACGAGCAGTACTTC. Encoded protein: CSARSSGTVVNYEQYF.

The genes are TRBV7-6 and TRBJ2-2, with D hard to call. Trimming removed 5 bases from V and 6 bases from J, with 10 bases in between. The CDR3 is 13 amino acids. Germline V gives CDR1 SGHVS, CDR2 FNYEAQ. CDR3 sequence reads: CASSAQEAGELFF. CDR3 sequence (DNA): TGTGCCAGCAGCGCCCAAGAAGCCGGGGAGCTGTTTTTT.

This clonotype was detected only once. This chain joins TRBV3-1 and TRBJ2-5; D gene ambiguous. Germline V gives CDR1 LGHDT, CDR2 YNNKEL (reference sequence). V was cut by 2 bases and J by 11 bases, with 24 bases left in between. This CDR3 contains 16 residues. CDR3 sequence reads: CASSQFPGETYDEQYF. The DNA of the CDR3 is TGTGCCAGCAGCCAATTCCCCGGTGAGACCTACGATGAGCAGTACTTC.

This chain uses TRBV12-5 with TRBJ1-5; D remains ambiguous. With 5 bases removed from V and 1 base from J, the gap between germline ends came to 21 bases. The CDR3 totals 18 residues. The germline V gene has CDR1 LGHNT and CDR2 FRNRAP. The CDR3 is CASGPTHVEGISNQPQHF. The CDR3 nucleotides read TGTGCTAGTGGTCCGACTCATGTGGAAGGGATAAGCAATCAGCCCCAGCATTTT.

The chain combines TRBV7-2 with TRBJ2-2; 9 nucleotides agree with TRBD2. The length of the CDR3 is 18 residues. Unmatched junction bases numbered 8, after V lost 3 bases and J lost 0 bases. Germline V gene lookup returns CDR1 SGHTA and CDR2 FQGNSA. The CDR3 reads CASSFALLAGANTGELFF. The CDR3 DNA sequence: TGTGCCAGCAGCTTTGCCCTACTAGCGGGCGCGAACACCGGGGAGCTGTTTTTT.

This clonotype was recorded a few times. V is TRBV4-3 and J is TRBJ1-2; 7 bases agree with TRBD1. The CDR3 length is 15 residues. V gave up 2 bases and J gave up 6 bases; unmatched junction bases: 9. The germline CDR1 and CDR2 sequences are LGHNA and YSLEER. The DNA for the CDR3 is TGCGCCAGCAGCCAACCCGGACAGGAGGCGAATGGCTACACCTTC. Translation: CASSQPGQEANGYTF.

The V gene is TRBV28, the J gene TRBJ1-2; TRBD1 agrees at 9 bases. The CDR3 length is 17 residues. Per the germline V gene, CDR1 is MDHEN and CDR2 is SYDVKM. V dropped 5 bases and J dropped 4; count of bases not matched to a gene: 14. The CDR3 region is CASSLGGTGTISYGYTF. The DNA for the CDR3 is TGTGCCAGCAGTCTGGGGGGGACAGGGACGATCAGCTATGGCTACACCTTC.

The chain employs TRBV5-6 and TRBJ2-3; the D is unclear. The CDR3 runs 16 residues. Trimming shortened V by 0 bases and J by 0 bases, and 11 bases separated the two germline ends. Per germline, CDR1 SGHDT and CDR2 YYEEEE. The CDR3 DNA reads as TGTGCCAGCAGCTTGGCCACGTCGCGTAGCACAGATACGCAGTATTTT. This codes for CASSLATSRSTDTQYF.